Below, 5 T cell receptor beta chains from the same sample are listed, as sequenced in a study of blood T cells in healthy people across ages. It was with a sample-barcoded 5' primer and a J-beta primer mix that a second PCR of roughly 7 to 12 cycles was run. MiXCR, run by TCRdb on the 5' RACE reads, gives a single entry per CDR3 protein. The sample shows 1.6 million or so distinct CDR3 sequences, about 32% of them seen only once. The sequenced sample consisted of blood. Receptors were obtained from a woman in her thirties in good health.

This clonotype has more than one count but fewer than ten. This chain uses TRBV7-9 with TRBJ2-1; perhaps D is TRBD1 or TRBD2 (7 bases each). The CDR3 spans 15 residues. Looked up from germline, CDR1 is SEHNR and CDR2 is FQNEAQ (reference sequence). Trimming removed 5 bases from V and 7 bases from J, with 18 bases in between. CDR3 loop: CASSPTSRGVNEQFF. DNA of the CDR3: TGTGCCAGCAGCCCGACTAGCAGGGGGGTGAATGAGCAGTTCTTC.

This clonotype has ten or more counts. The CDR3 DNA reads TGTGCCAGCAGTGAAGCCAGAAAGAACACTGAAGCTTTCTTT. Translating it yields CASSEARKNTEAFF. The chain is built from TRBV6-1 and TRBJ1-1; D uncertain. V was cut by 0 bases and J by 1 base, with 6 bases left in between. Germline lookup yields CDR1 MNHNS and CDR2 SASEGT. The CDR3 sequence is 14 residues long.

This sequence joins TRBV29-1 and TRBJ1-1, with 8 nucleotides matching TRBD1. Unmatched junction bases numbered 8, after V lost 6 bases and J lost 5 bases. In germline, CDR1 is SQVTM, CDR2 ANQGSEA. The CDR3 runs to 13 residues. This CDR3 is CSVSGGAWTEAFF. CDR3 DNA: TGCAGCGTATCAGGGGGCGCCTGGACTGAAGCTTTCTTT.

This clonotype was seen a few times. The chain links TRBV11-2 to TRBJ1-2, with D perhaps matching TRBD1 (6 bases). V dropped 1 base and J dropped 8 bases, with 14 bases sitting between them. The CDR3 has 14 residues. Germline CDR1 reads SGHAT; CDR2 reads FQNNGV. The CDR3 region has the DNA TGTGCCAGCAGCTTAGTCTCAGGGGCCGGGGGCTACACCTTC. Translation: CASSLVSGAGGYTF. The full variable domain, with the rest looked up from reference TRBV11-2 and TRBJ1-2, is EAGVAQSPRYKIIEKRQSVAFWCNPISGHATLYWYQQILGQGPKLLIQFQNNGVVDDSQLPKDRFSAERLKGVDSTLKIQPAKLEDSAVYLCASSLVSGAGGYTFGSGTRLTVV.

This clonotype was counted a few times. The chain combines TRBV20-1 with TRBJ2-5, with D perhaps TRBD1 or TRBD2 (5 bases each). The assigned J gene may be wrong: the sequence end matches TRBJ2-7 better. CDR1 is DFQATT and CDR2 is SNEGSKA in the germline V gene (reference sequence). The CDR3 has 16 residues. CDR3 amino acids: CSARGGGTSVMFEQYF. As DNA, the CDR3 is TGCAGTGCTAGAGGGGGCGGAACTAGTGTGATGTTCGAGCAGTACTTC.